Shown below are 26 T cell receptor beta chains from a single sample sequenced in a study of CD4+ T cells in melanoma. The assay was immunoSEQ multiplex PCR, and TCRdb's table has in-frame clones only and misses some. The data hold 15,000 to 20,000 clones, with over 70% observed a single time. The sequenced sample was cells from a culture (not recorded whether cultured in vitro). The source is a human donor with melanoma.

The chain is built from TRBV5-1 and TRBJ1-1; D ambiguous. The CDR3 extends over 13 amino acids. V was cut by 0 bases and J by 0 bases, with 3 bases left in between. Germline lookup yields CDR1 SGHRS and CDR2 YFSETQ. CDR3 nucleotides: TGCGCCAGCAGCTTGGGCGTGAACACTGAAGCTTTCTTT. It translates to CASSLGVNTEAFF.

The chain is built from TRBV6-5 and TRBJ2-2; D perhaps matches TRBD1 (6 bases). This CDR3 contains 14 residues. V lost 7 bases to trimming and J lost 0 bases, with 9 bases between them. CDR1 is MNHEY, CDR2 SVGAGI, per germline. The CDR3 loop is CASTTGTNTGELFF. The CDR3 nucleotides are TGTGCCAGCACCACAGGGACGAACACCGGGGAGCTGTTTTTT.

This chain connects TRBV12-5 to TRBJ1-4; a possible D gene is TRBD1 (6 bases). The V gene lost 5 bases and the J gene lost 4 bases, with 20 bases spanning the gap. This CDR3 is 17 amino acids long. From germline, CDR1 is LGHNT and CDR2 FRNRAP. The CDR3 here is CASGPPGHDFYNEKLFF. The CDR3 region has the DNA TGTGCTAGTGGTCCACCGGGACATGATTTTTATAATGAAAAACTGTTTTTT.

This clone was recorded a few times. This chain links TRBV6-5 with TRBJ2-1; TRBD2 agrees at 11 bases. The junction had 2 bases not matched to a gene; V was cut back by 5 bases and J by 5 bases. There are 14 residues in the CDR3. The V gene's germline CDR1 is MNHEY and CDR2 SVGAGI. CDR3 DNA: TGTGCCAGCAGTAGACTAGCGGGGAACAATGAGCAGTTCTTC. Protein sequence: CASSRLAGNNEQFF.

This sequence joins TRBV2 and TRBJ1-6; 8 positions agree with TRBD1. The CDR3 consists of 15 residues. From germline, CDR1 is SNHLY and CDR2 FYNNEI. The V and J ends lost 2 bases and 14 bases, in that order; junction bases with no gene match: 11. CDR3 DNA sequence: TGTGCCAGCAGTGAATGGACAGGGAGAAGGGGGGCCCTCCACTTT. Protein: CASSEWTGRRGALHF.

This clone appeared a single time. J is TRBJ1-6 and V is TRBV30; 9 positions agree with TRBD1. Germline V CDR1 and CDR2: GTSNPN, SVGIG (reference sequence). V was pared by 0 bases and J by 14 bases, with 5 bases of the junction left unmatched. The length of the CDR3 is 13 residues. The chain's CDR3 is CAWSVRQGVTLHF. CDR3 sequence (DNA): TGTGCCTGGAGTGTACGACAGGGGGTCACCCTCCACTTT.

The J gene is TRBJ2-5, the V gene TRBV5-4; 9 nucleotides line up with TRBD1. This CDR3 is 14 amino acids long. J lost 4 bases, V lost 4 bases, and 5 bases had no gene match. Per germline, CDR1 SGHNT and CDR2 YYREEE (reference sequence). The CDR3 protein is CASSPVTGGETQYF. In DNA, the CDR3 is TGTGCCAGCAGCCCGGTGACAGGGGGAGAGACCCAGTACTTC.

This clone has more than one count but fewer than ten. The chain combines TRBV7-3 with TRBJ2-6, with TRBD2 as a possible D gene (5 bases). This CDR3 spans 16 amino acids. The V end lost 2 bases, the J end lost 0 bases, and 8 bases lay between the germline ends. In germline, CDR1 is SGHTA, CDR2 FQGTGA. In nucleotides, the CDR3 is TGTGCCAGCAGCTTATTGGGGAGCTCTGGGGCCAACGTCCTGACTTTC. Its protein is CASSLLGSSGANVLTF.

The chain uses TRBV4-1 and TRBJ2-2; 12 nucleotides match TRBD1. CDR3 length: 15 amino acids. CDR1 MGHRA and CDR2 YSYEKL come from the germline V gene. V was pared by 4 bases and J by 10 bases, with 7 bases of the junction left unmatched. The CDR3 sequence: CASSLGTGGFEELFF. The CDR3 DNA is TGCGCCAGCAGCCTGGGGACAGGGGGCTTCGAGGAGCTGTTTTTT.

This chain links TRBV4-1 with TRBJ2-3; D may be TRBD2 (7 bases). Germline CDR1 reads MGHRA; CDR2 reads YSYEKL. Trimming stripped 0 bases from V and 2 bases from J, with 15 bases between. This CDR3 is built from 17 residues. This CDR3 is CASSQDGGAGYTDTQYF. The DNA of the CDR3 is TGCGCCAGCAGCCAAGATGGGGGGGCCGGGTACACAGATACGCAGTATTTT.

The J gene is TRBJ2-3, the V gene TRBV5-4; D is undetermined. CDR1 is SGHNT, CDR2 YYREEE, per germline (reference sequence). The ends were cut back, 0 bases at V and 0 bases at J, with 8 bases in the middle. This CDR3 region has 15 residues. The CDR3: CASSLEPISTDTQYF. The CDR3 nucleotides read TGTGCCAGCAGCTTGGAACCGATTAGCACAGATACGCAGTATTTT.

This chain links TRBV7-3 with TRBJ1-2; no firm D call. Germline lookup yields CDR1 SGHTA and CDR2 FQGTGA. V lost 5 bases and J 8 bases, leaving 15 bases between the germline ends. The CDR3 spans 13 residues. CDR3 bases: TGTGCCAGCAGCCTCCCTAAAGGAGGCGGCTACACCTTC. Translated, it gives CASSLPKGGGYTF.

CDR3 loop: CASSSPPGRLPETDTQYF. The CDR3 nucleotides are TGTGCCAGCAGCTCGCCCCCGGGCAGACTGCCCGAGACAGATACGCAGTATTTT. This chain joins TRBV9 and TRBJ2-3; no clear D. V was cut by 4 bases and J by 3 bases, with 24 bases left in between. Germline CDR1 and CDR2: SGDLS and YYNGEE. The CDR3 consists of 18 residues.

In this sample, this clone turned up once. The chain employs TRBV29-1 and TRBJ2-1; no clear D. This CDR3 comprises 13 residues. Germline assignment: CDR1 SQVTM and CDR2 ANQGSEA. The V gene lost 4 bases and the J gene lost 0 bases, with 7 bases spanning the gap. This CDR3 is CSVAYSSYNEQFF. The DNA for the CDR3 is TGCAGCGTTGCCTACTCCTCCTACAATGAGCAGTTCTTC.

The chain combines TRBV7-6 with TRBJ2-2; 10 bases match TRBD2. This CDR3 is built from 16 residues. The V segment lost 2 bases and the J segment 6 bases; nucleotides outside the gene matches: 6. Looked up from germline, CDR1 is SGHVS and CDR2 is FNYEAQ. The chain's CDR3 is CASSLFSGGQAGELFF. DNA for the CDR3: TGTGCCAGCAGCTTATTTAGCGGGGGGCAGGCCGGGGAGCTGTTTTTT.

This clone was found a few times. The chain is built from TRBV2 and TRBJ2-7; 10 nucleotides line up with TRBD1. The CDR3 totals 14 residues. The J segment lost 5 bases and the V segment lost 6 bases, leaving 7 bases of the junction unmatched. CDR1 and CDR2 from the germline V gene are SNHLY and FYNNEI. The CDR3 loop reads CASRGTGVVHEQYF. CDR3 coding DNA: TGTGCCAGCAGGGGGACAGGGGTGGTCCACGAGCAGTACTTC.

The rearrangement joins TRBV11-3 to TRBJ2-3; D unresolved. The CDR3 sequence is 14 residues long. Germline V gene data show CDR1 as SGHNT and CDR2 as YENEEA. Trimming shortened V by 2 bases and J by 4 bases, and 10 bases separated the two germline ends. CDR3 in amino acids: CASSLSPAADTQYF. The CDR3 region has the DNA TGTGCCAGCAGCTTATCACCAGCAGCAGATACGCAGTATTTT.

The J gene is TRBJ2-2, the V gene TRBV14; D not certain. Trimming took off 2 bases at V and 1 base at J, with 5 bases between the two ends. The V gene's germline CDR1 is SGHDN and CDR2 FVKESK. The CDR3 runs to 14 residues. The CDR3 sequence is CASSQHLNTGELFF. CDR3 DNA: TGTGCCAGCAGCCAACACCTGAACACCGGGGAGCTGTTTTTT.

This chain connects TRBV5-4 to TRBJ1-3, with D possibly being TRBD1 (6 bases). The CDR3 sequence is 17 residues long. CDR1 and CDR2 from the germline V gene are SGHNT and YYREEE (reference sequence). The V gene lost 1 base and the J gene lost 0 bases, with 14 bases spanning the gap. The CDR3 nucleotides are TGTGCCAGCAGCTTGACGCGGGGGGCCACCTCTGGAAACACCATATATTTT. Amino acids: CASSLTRGATSGNTIYF. Drawing the rest from reference TRBV5-4 and TRBJ1-3, the complete variable domain is ETGVTQSPTHLIKTRGQQVTLRCSSQSGHNTVSWYQQALGQGPQFIFQYYREEENGRGNFPPRFSGLQFPNYSSELNVNALELDDSALYLCASSLTRGATSGNTIYFGEGSWLTVV.

This chain joins TRBV7-8 and TRBJ1-1; perhaps TRBD1 as D (5 bases). CDR3 length: 15 residues. Germline-derived CDR1 and CDR2 are SGHVS and FQNEAQ. V was shortened by 5 bases and J by 6 bases, with 19 bases between the two germline ends. CDR3: CASSTIGGGVSEAFF. CDR3 coding DNA: TGTGCCAGCAGCACCATCGGGGGAGGGGTCTCTGAAGCTTTCTTT.

This clone has only a few counts. The V and J genes are TRBV27 and TRBJ2-7; no firm D call. Trimming shortened V by 6 bases and J by 4 bases, and 13 bases separated the two germline ends. Germline V gene data show CDR1 as MNHEY and CDR2 as SMNVEV (reference sequence). The CDR3 loop spans 13 amino acids. The CDR3 DNA sequence: TGTGCCAGCAGCCACGACATGGGATACGAGCAGTACTTC. Its translation: CASSHDMGYEQYF.

The rearrangement uses TRBV19 and TRBJ1-2, with D tentatively TRBD1 (5 bases). Germline values: CDR1 LNHDA, CDR2 SQIVND (reference sequence). V shed 10 bases and J shed 4 bases, with 13 bases lying between them. The CDR3 sequence is 12 residues long. In DNA form, the CDR3 reads TGTGCCACCGGGGGGGGTCTCTATGGCTACACCTTC. Its protein product is CATGGGLYGYTF.

The V gene is TRBV6-1, the J gene TRBJ2-7, with TRBD2 as a possible D gene (5 bases). The CDR3 spans 17 residues. Germline V gene sequence: CDR1 MNHNS, CDR2 SASEGT. Trimming took 4 bases from V and 1 from J, leaving 20 bases between them. Here the CDR3 reads CASSGVGRLLISYEQYF. For the CDR3, the DNA is TGTGCCAGCAGTGGGGTGGGGAGACTCTTAATTTCCTACGAGCAGTACTTC.

The chain uses TRBV27 and TRBJ2-7, with TRBD2 matching over 7 bases. This CDR3 is built from 16 residues. V lost 6 bases to trimming and J lost 4 bases; unmatched junction nucleotides: 15. Germline V gene lookup returns CDR1 MNHEY and CDR2 SMNVEV (reference sequence). The CDR3 coding sequence is TGTGCCAGCAGCGCCTCATCCGGGACTATTTTTTACGAGCAGTACTTC. This gives the protein CASSASSGTIFYEQYF.

J is TRBJ1-2 and V is TRBV7-9, with D perhaps matching TRBD1 (6 bases). Germline V CDR1 and CDR2: SEHNR, FQNEAQ (reference sequence). V lost 1 base, J lost 4 bases, and 13 bases lay in between. The CDR3 loop spans 15 amino acids. For the CDR3, the DNA is TGTGCCAGCAGCTTAGAACTGACAGGCCTCTATGGCTACACCTTC. Protein sequence: CASSLELTGLYGYTF.

The V and J genes are TRBV29-1 and TRBJ1-2; D not certain. Trimming left V 6 bases short and J 2 bases short, with 13 bases between. The CDR3 sequence is 13 residues long. Germline CDR1 reads SQVTM; CDR2 reads ANQGSEA. The CDR3 DNA follows: TGCAGCGTCTTGAAGGGCCAGAACTATGGCTACACCTTC. It codes for CSVLKGQNYGYTF.